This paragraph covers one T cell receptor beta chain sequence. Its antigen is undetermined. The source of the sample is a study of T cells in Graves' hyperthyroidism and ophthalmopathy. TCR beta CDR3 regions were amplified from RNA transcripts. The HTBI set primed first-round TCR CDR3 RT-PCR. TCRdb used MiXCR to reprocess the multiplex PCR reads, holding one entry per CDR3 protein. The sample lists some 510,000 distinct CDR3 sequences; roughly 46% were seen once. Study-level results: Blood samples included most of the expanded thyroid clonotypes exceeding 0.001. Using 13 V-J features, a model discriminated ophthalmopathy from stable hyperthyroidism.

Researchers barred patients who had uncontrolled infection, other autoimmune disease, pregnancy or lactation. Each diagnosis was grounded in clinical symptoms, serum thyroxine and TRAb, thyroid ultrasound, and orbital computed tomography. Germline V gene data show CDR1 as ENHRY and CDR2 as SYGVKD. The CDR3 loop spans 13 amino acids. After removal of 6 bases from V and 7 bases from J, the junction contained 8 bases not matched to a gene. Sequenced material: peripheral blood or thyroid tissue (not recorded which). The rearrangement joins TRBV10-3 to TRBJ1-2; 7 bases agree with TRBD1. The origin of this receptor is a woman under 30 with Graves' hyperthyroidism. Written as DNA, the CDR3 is TGTGCCATCAGCACAGGGGTGGGGGCTGGCTACACCTTC. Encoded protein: CAISTGVGAGYTF.